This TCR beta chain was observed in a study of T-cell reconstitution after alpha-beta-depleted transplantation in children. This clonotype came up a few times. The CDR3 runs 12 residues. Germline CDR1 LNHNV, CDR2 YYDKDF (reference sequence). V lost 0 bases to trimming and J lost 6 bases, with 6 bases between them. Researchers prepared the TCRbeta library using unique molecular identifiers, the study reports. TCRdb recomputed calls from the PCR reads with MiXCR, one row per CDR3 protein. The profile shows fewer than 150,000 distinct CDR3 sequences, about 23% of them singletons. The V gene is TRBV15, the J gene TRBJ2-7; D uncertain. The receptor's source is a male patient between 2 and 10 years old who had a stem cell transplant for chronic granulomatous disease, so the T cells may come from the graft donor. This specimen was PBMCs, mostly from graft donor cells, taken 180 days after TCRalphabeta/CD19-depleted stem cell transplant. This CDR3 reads CATSRDRVEQYF. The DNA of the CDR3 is TGTGCCACCAGCAGAGATCGGGTCGAGCAGTACTTC.